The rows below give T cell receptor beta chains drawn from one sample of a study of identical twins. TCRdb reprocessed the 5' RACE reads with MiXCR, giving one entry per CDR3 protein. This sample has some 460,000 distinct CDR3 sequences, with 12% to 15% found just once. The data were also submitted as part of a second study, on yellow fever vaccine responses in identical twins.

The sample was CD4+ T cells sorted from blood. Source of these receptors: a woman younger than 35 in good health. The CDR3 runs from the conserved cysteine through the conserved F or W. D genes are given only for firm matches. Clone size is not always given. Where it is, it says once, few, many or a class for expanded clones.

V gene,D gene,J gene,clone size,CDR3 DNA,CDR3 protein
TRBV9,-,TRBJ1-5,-,TGTGCCAGCAGCCCGGGGGCTAGCAATCAGCCCCAGCATTTT,CASSPGASNQPQHF
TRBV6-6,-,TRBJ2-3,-,TGTACCAGCAGCCCCATTTCGCGCGATACGCAGTATTTT,CTSSPISRDTQYF
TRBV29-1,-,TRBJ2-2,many,TGCAGCGCGAGTTTCGGGAACACCGGGGAGCTGTTTTTT,CSASFGNTGELFF
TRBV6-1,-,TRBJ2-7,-,TGTGCCAGCAGTGCACCCCCGACAGGGAGGTACGAGCAGTACTTC,CASSAPPTGRYEQYF
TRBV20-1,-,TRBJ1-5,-,TGCAGTGCTAGAGATGTCAATCAGCCCCAGCATTTT,CSARDVNQPQHF
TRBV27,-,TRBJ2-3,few,TGTGCCAGCAGTCACCGGGCCGTTAAAGATACGCAGTATTTT,CASSHRAVKDTQYF
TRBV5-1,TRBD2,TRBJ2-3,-,TGCGCCAGCAGCTTGGAGTTCGGGGGGGCGACAGATACGCAGTATTTT,CASSLEFGGATDTQYF
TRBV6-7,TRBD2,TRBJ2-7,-,TGTGCCAGAAAGGGACTAGCGCAGTCTACGAGGGAGGAGCAGTACTTC,CARKGLAQSTREEQYF
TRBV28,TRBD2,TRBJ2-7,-,TGTGCCAGCAGACGTATAGCGGGTTCCTACGAGCAGTACTTC,CASRRIAGSYEQYF
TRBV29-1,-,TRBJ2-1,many,TGCAGCGCCCAAGGTAGGGGACAAGCCAATGAGCAGTTCTTC,CSAQGRGQANEQFF
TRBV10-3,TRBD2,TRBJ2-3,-,TGTGCCATCAGTGAGCCGGGACTAGCGGGAGGGCCGGCAGATACGCAGTATTTT,CAISEPGLAGGPADTQYF
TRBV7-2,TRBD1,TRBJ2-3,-,TGTGCCAGCAGCCCAAAAACCAGGGGGCCTACGCAGTATTTT,CASSPKTRGPTQYF
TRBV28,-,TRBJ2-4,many,TGTGCCAGCAGCCCGGGGATAGGCTCGGGGGCCAAAAACATTCAGTACTTC,CASSPGIGSGAKNIQYF
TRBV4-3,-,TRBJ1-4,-,TGCGCCAGCAGCCAGGACACCCTACCCGGTGAAAAACTGTTTTTT,CASSQDTLPGEKLFF
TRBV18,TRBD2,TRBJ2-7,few,TGTGCCAGCTCACCACTCTTCGGTCGCTCTAGCGGGAGGCTCCTGTCCTACGAGCAGTACTTC,CASSPLFGRSSGRLLSYEQYF
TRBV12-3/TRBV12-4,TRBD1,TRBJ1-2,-,TGTGCCAGCAGTTTTTCAGGGGGCACCTATGGCTACACCTTC,CASSFSGGTYGYTF
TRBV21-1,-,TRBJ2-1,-,TGTGCCAGCAGCACTCACCTAGCGGAGGACAATGAGCAGTTCTTC,CASSTHLAEDNEQFF
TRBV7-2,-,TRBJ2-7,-,TGTGCCAGCAGTAGGCTTGGGGCCGACGAGCAGTACTTC,CASSRLGADEQYF
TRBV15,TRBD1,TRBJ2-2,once,TGTGCCTCGGGACAGATTAACACCGGGGAGCTGTTTTTT,CASGQINTGELFF
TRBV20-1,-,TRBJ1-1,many,TGCAGTGTCGGTGGGCCGGCTGAAGCTTTCTTT,CSVGGPAEAFF
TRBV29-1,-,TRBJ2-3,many,TGCAGCGTTGAAGATCCCCTGGCCACAGATACGCAGTATTTT,CSVEDPLATDTQYF
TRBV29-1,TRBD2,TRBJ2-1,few,TGCAGCGTTAGGACTAGCGGGAGGTTATCCTACAATGAGCAGTTCTTC,CSVRTSGRLSYNEQFF
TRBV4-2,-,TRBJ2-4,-,TGTGCCAGCAGCCAAGATCTCCGCCACGGGGACATTCAGTACTTC,CASSQDLRHGDIQYF
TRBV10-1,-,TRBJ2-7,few,TGCGCCAGCAGTGAGTCATCGGGGGACCATAATCCCAGCTCCTACGAGCAGTACTTC,CASSESSGDHNPSSYEQYF
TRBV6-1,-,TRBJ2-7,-,TGTGCCACCCGGGACAGTGGGGGGATGGCGAGCGAGCAGTACTTC,CATRDSGGMASEQYF
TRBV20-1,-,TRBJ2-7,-,TGCAGTGCTCGAGATCCGCGGCGGGGTCCCTACGAGCAGTACTTC,CSARDPRRGPYEQYF
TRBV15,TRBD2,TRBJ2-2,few,TGTGCCACCAGCAGAAGGATCACTAGCGGGGGGACCGGGGAGCTGTTTTTT,CATSRRITSGGTGELFF
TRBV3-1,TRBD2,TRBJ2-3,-,TGTGCCAGCAGCCAAGATCTAAGAGGGCTAGCGGGGTATTGGCAGTATTTT,CASSQDLRGLAGYWQYF
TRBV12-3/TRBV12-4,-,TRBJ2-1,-,TGTGCCAGCACTCTAACTGGGGGGCGGGACAATGAGCAGTTCTTC,CASTLTGGRDNEQFF
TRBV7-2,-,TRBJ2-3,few,TGTGCCAGCAGCACAAAGGGCAGGTTCGAGGGTACGCAGTATTTT,CASSTKGRFEGTQYF
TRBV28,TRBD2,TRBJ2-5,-,TGTGCCAGCAGTTGGACTAGAAAAGAGACCCGGTACTTC,CASSWTRKETRYF
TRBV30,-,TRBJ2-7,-,TGTGCCTGGAGTGGTGGGGAGCAGTACTTC,CAWSGGEQYF
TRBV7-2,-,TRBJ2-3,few,TGTGCCAGCAGCCCCCGGAGGGGGGTAGATACGCAGTATTTT,CASSPRRGVDTQYF